This T cell receptor (beta chain) was sequenced in a study of T cells in Graves' hyperthyroidism and ophthalmopathy. Findings of the study overall: Ophthalmopathy was identified by the model a median roughly six months ahead of onset.

CDR1 is LGHNA and CDR2 is YNFKEQ in the germline V gene. This CDR3 comprises 14 residues. V lost 0 bases, J lost 0 bases, and 4 bases lay in between. Ophthalmopathy patients had moderate-to-severe active disease, CAS ≥3, NOSPECS ≥4, and disease duration under 3 months. Uncontrolled infection, other autoimmune disease, pregnancy or lactation excluded patients. Concerning this clonotype: Its antigen is still unknown.

TCR beta CDR3 region amplification was performed from RNA transcripts. With the HTBI primer set, the TCR CDR3 went through a first round of RT-PCR. Each CDR3 protein is one row after TCRdb ran MiXCR on the multiplex PCR reads. The sample lists about 500,000 distinct CDR3 sequences; around 16% were seen once. The sequencing input was blood. The sequence derives from a woman aged 25 to 39 with Graves' ophthalmopathy. The chain combines TRBV4-2 with TRBJ2-3; D gene unclear. This CDR3 is CASSQEPSTDTQYF. As DNA, the CDR3 is TGTGCCAGCAGCCAAGAACCGAGCACAGATACGCAGTATTTT.